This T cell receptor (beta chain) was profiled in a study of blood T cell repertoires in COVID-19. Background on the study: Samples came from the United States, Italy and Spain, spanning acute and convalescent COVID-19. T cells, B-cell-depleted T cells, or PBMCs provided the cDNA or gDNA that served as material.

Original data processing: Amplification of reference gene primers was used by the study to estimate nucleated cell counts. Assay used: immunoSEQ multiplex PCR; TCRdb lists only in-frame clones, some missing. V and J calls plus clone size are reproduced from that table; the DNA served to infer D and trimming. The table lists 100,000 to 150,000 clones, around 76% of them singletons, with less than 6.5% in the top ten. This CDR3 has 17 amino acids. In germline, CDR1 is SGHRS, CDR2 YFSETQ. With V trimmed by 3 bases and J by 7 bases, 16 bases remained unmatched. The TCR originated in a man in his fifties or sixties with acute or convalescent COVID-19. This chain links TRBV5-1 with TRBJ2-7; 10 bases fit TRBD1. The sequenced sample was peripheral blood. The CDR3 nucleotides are TGCGCCAGCAGCTCTTCTAATCCGGGACAGGGGCTCGGAGAGCAGTACTTC. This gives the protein CASSSSNPGQGLGEQYF.